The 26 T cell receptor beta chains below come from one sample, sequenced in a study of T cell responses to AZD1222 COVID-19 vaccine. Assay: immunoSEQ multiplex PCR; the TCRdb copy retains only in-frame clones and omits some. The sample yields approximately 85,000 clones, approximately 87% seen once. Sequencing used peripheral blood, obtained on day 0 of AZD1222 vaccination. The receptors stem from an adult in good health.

For the CDR3, the DNA is TGTGCCAGCAAAGGTGGCAGCTACGAGCAGTACTTC. It codes for CASKGGSYEQYF. The rearrangement links TRBV25-1 to TRBJ2-7; D is unclear. In germline, CDR1 is MGHDK, CDR2 SYGVNS. V lost 7 bases and J lost 3, with 10 bases in between. The CDR3 length is 12 residues.

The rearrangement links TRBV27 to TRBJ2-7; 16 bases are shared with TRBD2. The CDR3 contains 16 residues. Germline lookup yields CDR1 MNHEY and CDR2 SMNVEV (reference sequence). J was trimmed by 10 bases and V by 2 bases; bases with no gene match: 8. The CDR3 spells CASSLVGGTSGGVQYF. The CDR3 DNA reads TGTGCCAGCAGTTTAGTAGGTGGGACTAGCGGGGGGGTTCAGTACTTC.

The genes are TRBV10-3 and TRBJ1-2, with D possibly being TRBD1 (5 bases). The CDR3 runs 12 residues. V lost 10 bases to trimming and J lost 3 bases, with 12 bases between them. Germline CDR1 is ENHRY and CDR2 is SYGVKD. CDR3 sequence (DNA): TGTGCCACCGAGGGGACGGACTATGGCTACACCTTC. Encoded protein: CATEGTDYGYTF.

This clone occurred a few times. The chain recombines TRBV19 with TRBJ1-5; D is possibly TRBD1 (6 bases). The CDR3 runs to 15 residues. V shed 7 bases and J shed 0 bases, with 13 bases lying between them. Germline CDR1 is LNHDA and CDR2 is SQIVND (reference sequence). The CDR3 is CASMRGGPSNQPQHF. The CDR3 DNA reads TGTGCCAGTATGAGAGGGGGACCTAGCAATCAGCCCCAGCATTTT.

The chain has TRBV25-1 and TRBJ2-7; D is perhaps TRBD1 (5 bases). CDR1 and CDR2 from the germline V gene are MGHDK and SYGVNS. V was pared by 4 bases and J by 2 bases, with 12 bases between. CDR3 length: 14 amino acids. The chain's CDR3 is CASSAGSGPYEQYF. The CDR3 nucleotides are TGTGCCAGCAGTGCAGGGTCAGGGCCCTACGAGCAGTACTTC.

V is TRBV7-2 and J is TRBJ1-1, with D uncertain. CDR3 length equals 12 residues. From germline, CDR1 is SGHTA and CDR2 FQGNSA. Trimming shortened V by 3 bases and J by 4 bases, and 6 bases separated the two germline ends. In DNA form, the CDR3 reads TGTGCCAGCAGCTTGCGTAGCACTGAAGCTTTCTTT. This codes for CASSLRSTEAFF.

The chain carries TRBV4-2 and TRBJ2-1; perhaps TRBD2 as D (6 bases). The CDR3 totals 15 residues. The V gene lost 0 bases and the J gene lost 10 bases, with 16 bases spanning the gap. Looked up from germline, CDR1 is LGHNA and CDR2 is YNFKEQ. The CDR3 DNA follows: TGTGCCAGCAGCCAAGATAGCGGAGTTTCTAGAGAGCAGTTCTTC. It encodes CASSQDSGVSREQFF.

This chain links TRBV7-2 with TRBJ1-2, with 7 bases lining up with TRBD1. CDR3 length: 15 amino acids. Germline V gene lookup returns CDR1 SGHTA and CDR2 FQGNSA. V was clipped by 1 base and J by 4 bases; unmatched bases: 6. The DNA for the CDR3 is TGTGCCAGCAGCTTAGTCTCGACAGGGAGCTATGGCTACACCTTC. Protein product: CASSLVSTGSYGYTF.

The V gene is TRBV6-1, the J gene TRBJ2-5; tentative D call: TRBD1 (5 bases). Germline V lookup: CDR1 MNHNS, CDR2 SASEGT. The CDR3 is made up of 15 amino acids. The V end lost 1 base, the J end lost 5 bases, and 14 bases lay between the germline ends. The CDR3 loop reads CASSEGLGVRETQYF. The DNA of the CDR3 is TGTGCCAGCAGTGAAGGATTAGGGGTGAGGGAGACCCAGTACTTC.

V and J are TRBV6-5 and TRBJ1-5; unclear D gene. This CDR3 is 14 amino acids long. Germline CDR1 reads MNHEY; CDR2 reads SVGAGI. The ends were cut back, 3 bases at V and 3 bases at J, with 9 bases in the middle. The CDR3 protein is CASSYASNNQPQHF. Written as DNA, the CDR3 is TGTGCCAGCAGTTATGCCAGCAACAATCAGCCCCAGCATTTT.

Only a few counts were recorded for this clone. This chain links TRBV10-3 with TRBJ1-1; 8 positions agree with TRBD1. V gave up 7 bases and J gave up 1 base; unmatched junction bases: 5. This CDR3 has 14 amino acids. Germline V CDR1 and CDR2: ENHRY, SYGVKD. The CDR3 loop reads CAIKLGTGNTEAFF. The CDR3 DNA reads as TGTGCCATCAAACTCGGGACAGGGAACACTGAAGCTTTCTTT.

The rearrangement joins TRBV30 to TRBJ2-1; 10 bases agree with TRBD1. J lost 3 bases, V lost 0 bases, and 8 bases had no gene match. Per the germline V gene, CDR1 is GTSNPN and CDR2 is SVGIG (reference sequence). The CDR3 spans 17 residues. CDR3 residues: CAWSVRDRGLSYNEQFF. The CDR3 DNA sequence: TGTGCCTGGAGTGTAAGGGACAGGGGTTTGAGCTACAATGAGCAGTTCTTC.

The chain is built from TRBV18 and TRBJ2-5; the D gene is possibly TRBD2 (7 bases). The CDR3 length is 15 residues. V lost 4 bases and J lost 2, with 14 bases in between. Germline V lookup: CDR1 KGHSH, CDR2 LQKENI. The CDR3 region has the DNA TGTGCCAGCTCACTCTGGGGGGGGCCTCAAGAGACCCAGTACTTC. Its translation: CASSLWGGPQETQYF. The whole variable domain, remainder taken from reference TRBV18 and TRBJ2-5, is NAGVMQNPRHLVRRRGQEARLRCSPMKGHSHVYWYRQLPEEGLKFMVYLQKENIIDESGMPKERFSAEFPKEGPSILRIQQVVRGDSAAYFCASSLWGGPQETQYFGPGTRLLVL.

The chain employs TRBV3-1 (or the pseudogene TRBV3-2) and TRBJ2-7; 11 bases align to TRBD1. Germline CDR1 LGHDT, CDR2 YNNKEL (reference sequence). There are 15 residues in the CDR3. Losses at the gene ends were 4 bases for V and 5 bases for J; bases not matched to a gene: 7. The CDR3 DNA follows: TGTGCCAGCAGCCGCGGGACAGGGGGATTCCACGAGCAGTACTTC. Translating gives CASSRGTGGFHEQYF.

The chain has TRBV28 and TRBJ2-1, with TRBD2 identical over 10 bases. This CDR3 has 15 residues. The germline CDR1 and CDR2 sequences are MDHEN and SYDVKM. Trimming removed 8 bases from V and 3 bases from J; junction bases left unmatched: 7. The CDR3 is CASEASGSIYNEQFF. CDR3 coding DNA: TGTGCCAGCGAGGCTAGCGGGAGTATCTACAATGAGCAGTTCTTC.

CDR3 protein: CAISKKDTQYF. CDR3 nucleotide sequence: TGTGCCATCAGTAAGAAAGATACGCAGTATTTT. The rearrangement uses TRBV10-3 and TRBJ2-3, with D hard to call. The CDR3 sequence is 11 residues long. Germline V gene lookup returns CDR1 ENHRY and CDR2 SYGVKD. The ends were cut back, 5 bases at V and 5 bases at J, with 5 bases in the middle.

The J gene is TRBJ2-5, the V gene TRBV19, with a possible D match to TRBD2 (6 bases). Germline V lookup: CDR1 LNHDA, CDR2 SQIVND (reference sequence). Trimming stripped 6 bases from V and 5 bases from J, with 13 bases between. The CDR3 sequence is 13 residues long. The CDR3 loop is CASSTTSRETQYF. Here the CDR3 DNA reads TGTGCCAGTAGCACTACTAGCAGGGAGACCCAGTACTTC.

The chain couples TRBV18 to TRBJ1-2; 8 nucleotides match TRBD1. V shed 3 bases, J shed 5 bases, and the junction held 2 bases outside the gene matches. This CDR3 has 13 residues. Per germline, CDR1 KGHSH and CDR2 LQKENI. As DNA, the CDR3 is TGTGCCAGCTCACCGACAGGGGAATATGGCTACACCTTC. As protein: CASSPTGEYGYTF.

The CDR3 protein is CASSRGGNTDTQYF. CDR3 DNA: TGTGCCAGCAGCCGGGGGGGCAACACAGATACGCAGTATTTT. The chain couples TRBV7-3 to TRBJ2-3; the match to TRBD2 covers 8 bases. CDR1 and CDR2 from the germline V gene are SGHTA and FQGTGA. The CDR3 totals 14 residues. V dropped 5 bases and J dropped 2; count of bases not matched to a gene: 3.

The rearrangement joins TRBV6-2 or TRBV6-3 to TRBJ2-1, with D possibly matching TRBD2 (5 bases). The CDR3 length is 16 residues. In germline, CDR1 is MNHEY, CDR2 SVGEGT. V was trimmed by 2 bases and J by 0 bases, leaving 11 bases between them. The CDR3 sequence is CASSYPLGGSYNEQFF. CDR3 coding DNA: TGTGCCAGCAGTTACCCCTTAGGAGGCTCCTACAATGAGCAGTTCTTC.

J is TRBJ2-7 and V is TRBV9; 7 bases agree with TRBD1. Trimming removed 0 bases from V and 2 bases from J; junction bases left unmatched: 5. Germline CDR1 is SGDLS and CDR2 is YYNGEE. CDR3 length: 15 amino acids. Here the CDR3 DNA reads TGTGCCAGCAGCGTAGGGTGGGACAGAACCTACGAGCAGTACTTC. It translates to CASSVGWDRTYEQYF.

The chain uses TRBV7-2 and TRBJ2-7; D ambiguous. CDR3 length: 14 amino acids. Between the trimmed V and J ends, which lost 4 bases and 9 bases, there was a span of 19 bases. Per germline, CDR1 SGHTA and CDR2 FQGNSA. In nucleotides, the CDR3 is TGTGCCAGCAGCTCCTCGGCCAAACCATCCGGGCAGTACTTC. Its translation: CASSSSAKPSGQYF.

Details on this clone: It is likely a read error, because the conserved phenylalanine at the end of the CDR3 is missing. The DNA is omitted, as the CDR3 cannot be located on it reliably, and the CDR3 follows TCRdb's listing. Here the CDR3 reads CASSIRDRDSCL. The rearrangement links TRBV21-1 to TRBJ1-4. TRBV21-1 constitutes a pseudogene. The CDR3 extends over 12 residues, inclusive of both ends.

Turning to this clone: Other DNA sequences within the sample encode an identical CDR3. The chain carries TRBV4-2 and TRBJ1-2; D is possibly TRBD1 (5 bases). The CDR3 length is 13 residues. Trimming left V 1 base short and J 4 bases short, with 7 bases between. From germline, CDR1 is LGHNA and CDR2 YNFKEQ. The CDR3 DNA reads TGTGCCAGCAGCCAAGGTGGGGGCTATGGCTACACCTTC. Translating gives CASSQGGGYGYTF.

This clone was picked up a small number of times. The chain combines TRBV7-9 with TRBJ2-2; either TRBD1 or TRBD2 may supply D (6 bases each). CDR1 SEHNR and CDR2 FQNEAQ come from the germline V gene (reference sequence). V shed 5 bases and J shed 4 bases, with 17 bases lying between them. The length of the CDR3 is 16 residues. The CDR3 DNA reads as TGTGCCAGCAGCCCCGTAGGGGGGCCGGGCACCGGGGAGCTGTTTTTT. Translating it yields CASSPVGGPGTGELFF.

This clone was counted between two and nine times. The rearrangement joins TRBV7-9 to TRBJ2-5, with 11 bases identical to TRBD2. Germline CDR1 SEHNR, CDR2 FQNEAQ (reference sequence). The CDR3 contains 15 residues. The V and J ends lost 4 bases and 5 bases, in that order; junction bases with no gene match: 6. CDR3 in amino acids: CASSWYTSGGETQYF. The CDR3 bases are TGTGCCAGCAGCTGGTACACTAGCGGGGGTGAGACCCAGTACTTC.